The subject of this entry is one T cell receptor beta chain. Antigen specificity is unknown. V was shortened by 1 base and J by 3 bases, with 6 bases between the two germline ends. This CDR3 spans 13 amino acids. The germline gives CDR1 SGHDN, CDR2 FVKESK. The PCR had 60 Vbeta and 13 Jbeta primers. Sequenced by immunoSEQ multiplex PCR; TCRdb stores in-frame clones only, minus some. The sample has approximately 95,000 clones, just under 80% seen once; the top ten hold 4.1%. This sample stems from a study of cytomegalovirus exposure and HLA in healthy donors. Study-level information: Around 77 million unique TCRs from HLA-typed donors made up an early data release. Study-wide results and limits: Previous analysis showed most TCR beta V segments were productive about 87% or about 30% of the time. Common viral pathogens (according to a later analysis) appeared linked to several of the most significant clusters.

This TCR derives from a woman between 40 and 50 years old in good health and CMV-seropositive. The chain carries TRBV14 and TRBJ1-2; D gene uncertain. Material: PBMCs. DNA for the CDR3: TGTGCCAGCAGCCAAGGGGCCGACTATGGCTACACCTTC. Amino acids: CASSQGADYGYTF.